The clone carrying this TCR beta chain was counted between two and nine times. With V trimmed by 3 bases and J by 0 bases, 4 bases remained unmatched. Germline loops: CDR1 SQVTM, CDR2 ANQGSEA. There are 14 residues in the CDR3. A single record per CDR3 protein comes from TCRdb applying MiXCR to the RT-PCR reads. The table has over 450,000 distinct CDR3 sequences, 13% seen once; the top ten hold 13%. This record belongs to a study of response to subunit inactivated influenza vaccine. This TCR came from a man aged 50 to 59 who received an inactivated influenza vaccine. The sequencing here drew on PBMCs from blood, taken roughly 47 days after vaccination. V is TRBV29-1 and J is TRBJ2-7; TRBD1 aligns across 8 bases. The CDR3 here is CSVEGQDSSYEQYF. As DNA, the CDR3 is TGCAGCGTTGAGGGACAGGATAGCTCCTACGAGCAGTACTTC.